This T cell receptor (beta chain) comes out of a study of molecular identifiers for immune sequencing clone quantification. Across the whole study: Naive CD8 RNA (roughly 20,000 or 100,000 cells) was divided into five aliquots, with four sequenced.

Via MiXCR, TCRdb re-called the PCR reads, giving one row per CDR3 protein. The table shows 55,000 to 75,000 distinct CDR3 sequences, with approximately 17% occurring only once. About this clonotype itself: Its antigen is unidentified. A read error may account for a junction end that differs from germline.

CDR3 length: 16 residues. Germline V gives CDR1 PRHDT, CDR2 FYEKMQ (reference sequence). Overall study findings and caveats: Clones that had above 20 RNA copies took up over 98% of effector molecules but under 1% in naive cells. Reportedly, one cell's Jurkat TCR RNA was detected within 1,100,000 naive CD8 cells.

V usage is TRBV13 and J usage is TRBJ2-1; 9 bases are a match to TRBD1. Sample: naive CD8+ T cells from blood, with Jurkat cell RNA spiked in. Subset noted: FACS-sorted CD8+CD4-CCR7+CD45RA+ naive T cells. This sequence was found in a human donor in good health. Some libraries in this study had Jurkat cell RNA spiked in. The CDR3 region is CAGSPYPGTGYNEQFF. The CDR3 coding sequence is TGTGCCGGCAGCCCGTACCCCGGGACAGGGTACAATGAGCAGTTCTTC.